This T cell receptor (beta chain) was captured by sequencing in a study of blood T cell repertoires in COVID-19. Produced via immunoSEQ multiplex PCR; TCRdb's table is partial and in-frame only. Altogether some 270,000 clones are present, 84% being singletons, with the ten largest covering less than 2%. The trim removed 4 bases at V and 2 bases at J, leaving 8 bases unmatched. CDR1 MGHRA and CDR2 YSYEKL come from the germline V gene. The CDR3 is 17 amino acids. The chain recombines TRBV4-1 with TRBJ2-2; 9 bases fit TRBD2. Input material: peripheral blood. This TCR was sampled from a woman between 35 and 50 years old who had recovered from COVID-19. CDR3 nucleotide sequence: TGCGCCAGCAGCCGGAATACAGCGGGGGGCAACACCGGGGAGCTGTTTTTT. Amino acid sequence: CASSRNTAGGNTGELFF.